This TCR beta chain derives from a study of cytomegalovirus exposure and HLA in healthy donors. Sequencing was performed with immunoSEQ multiplex PCR; in TCRdb, only in-frame clones are kept and a portion is missing. The data show tens of thousands of clones, over 95% seen once. Looked up from germline, CDR1 is PRHDT and CDR2 is FYEKMQ (reference sequence). Losses at the gene ends were 1 base for V and 8 bases for J; bases not matched to a gene: 8. CDR3 size: 16 residues. The sequenced sample consisted of PBMCs. The rearrangement joins TRBV13 to TRBJ2-1; 10 bases map to TRBD2. The sequence came from a woman in her late teens or twenties in good health and CMV-seropositive. In DNA form, the CDR3 reads TGTGCCAGCAGCTTAGAGGAGCGGGAGGGCCCTTATGAGCAGTTCTTC. This gives the protein CASSLEEREGPYEQFF.